In its sample, the clone carrying this TCR beta chain was seen a few times. The antigen is undetermined. Viral peptide pools were used in the ViraFEST assay to expand antigen-specific CD4+ T cells, and sequencing came afterward. Cells that had been cultured for 10 days were the source of isolated CD4+ T cells. This person caught SARS-CoV-2 sometime from March to December 2020, and PCR testing confirmed the infection. The record originates from a study of vaccination effects on CD4 cells after COVID-19. Sequenced by immunoSEQ multiplex PCR; TCRdb stores in-frame clones only, minus some. The table records tens of thousands of clones, around 80% of them present only once. V lost 3 bases and J lost 3, with 12 bases in between. Germline V gene data show CDR1 as SGDLS and CDR2 as YYNGEE. The CDR3 consists of 15 residues.

The chain links TRBV9 to TRBJ2-2, with D perhaps matching TRBD2 (5 bases). The sample in question was CD4+ T cells from PBMCs cultured with a peptide pool, obtained before COVID-19 vaccination. This clonotype originated in a human donor who had a prior SARS-CoV-2 infection. The CDR3 nucleotides are TGTGCCAGCAGCGCCAGCGGATGGGACACCGGGGAGCTGTTTTTT. Its translation: CASSASGWDTGELFF.